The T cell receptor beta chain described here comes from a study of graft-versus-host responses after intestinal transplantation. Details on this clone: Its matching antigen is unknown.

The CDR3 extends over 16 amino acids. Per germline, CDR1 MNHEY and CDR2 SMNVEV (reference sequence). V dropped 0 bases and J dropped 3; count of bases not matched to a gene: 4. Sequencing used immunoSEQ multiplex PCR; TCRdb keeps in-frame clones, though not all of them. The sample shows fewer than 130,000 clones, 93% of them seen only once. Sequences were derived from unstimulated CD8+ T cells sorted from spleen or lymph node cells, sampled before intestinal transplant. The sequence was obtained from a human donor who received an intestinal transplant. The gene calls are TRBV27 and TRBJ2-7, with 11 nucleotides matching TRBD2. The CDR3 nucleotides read TGTGCCAGCAGTTTATCGGGGACTAGCGGCTTCTACGAGCAGTACTTC. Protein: CASSLSGTSGFYEQYF.